This T cell receptor beta chain came from a study of T cells in Graves' hyperthyroidism and ophthalmopathy. Study-level background: Specimen type is peripheral blood, collected at initial diagnosis prior to any treatment.

Exclusion of a patient resulted from uncontrolled infection, other autoimmune disease, pregnancy or lactation. This CDR3 comprises 13 residues. Germline V lookup: CDR1 MDHEN, CDR2 SYDVKM. This clonotype was observed a handful of times. A junction end diverges from the germline sequence, so it may reflect a read error. RNA transcripts yielded amplified TCR beta CDR3 regions. In the first-round RT-PCR of the TCR CDR3, the HTBI primer set was used. TCRdb passed the multiplex PCR reads through MiXCR, listing each CDR3 protein once. In the table there are 300,000 to 400,000 distinct CDR3 sequences, roughly 20% of which are singletons.

This chain joins TRBV28 and TRBJ1-1; D unresolved. The sequencing input was blood. The receptor's source is a man younger than 30 with Graves' ophthalmopathy. CDR3 bases: TGTGTCAGCGTAAAGGGAGGTCCGGCTGAAGCTTTCTTT. It yields the protein CVSVKGGPAEAFF. Supplemented by reference TRBV28 and TRBJ1-1, the full variable domain reads DVKVTQSSRYLVKRTGEKVFLECVQDMDHENMFWYRQDPGLGLRLIYFSYDVKMKEKGDIPEGYSVSREKKERFSLILESASTNQTSMYLCVSVKGGPAEAFFGQGTRLTVV.